This T cell receptor (beta chain) was recorded in a study of shared clonotypes between healthy human individuals. TCRdb's copy holds only in-frame clones and misses some; the assay was immunoSEQ multiplex PCR. In the table there are approximately 2,300,000 clones, approximately 90% of which are singletons. About this clone itself: Its antigen is unknown.

The CDR3 covers 15 residues. Trimming stripped 4 bases from V and 4 bases from J, with 13 bases between. Germline assignment: CDR1 MNHNS and CDR2 SASEGT. Broader study findings: With few donors, the genetic and exposure-history diversity represented was limited. Generally, estimated richness proved larger in naive subsets than it did in memory subsets.

The donors, healthy adults who were HIV-negative, had experienced no recent acute infections or vaccinations. This clonotype was sampled from a young man in good health. Some clones in this sample may be carry-over from other donors' samples. Source material: naive CD4+ T cells from PBMCs. Regarding subset: CD45RA+ positively selected. The genes are TRBV6-1 and TRBJ1-4; the D is unclear. CDR3 bases: TGTGCCAGCAGTGCTAATTGGGGAGATAATGAAAAACTGTTTTTT. It is translated as CASSANWGDNEKLFF.